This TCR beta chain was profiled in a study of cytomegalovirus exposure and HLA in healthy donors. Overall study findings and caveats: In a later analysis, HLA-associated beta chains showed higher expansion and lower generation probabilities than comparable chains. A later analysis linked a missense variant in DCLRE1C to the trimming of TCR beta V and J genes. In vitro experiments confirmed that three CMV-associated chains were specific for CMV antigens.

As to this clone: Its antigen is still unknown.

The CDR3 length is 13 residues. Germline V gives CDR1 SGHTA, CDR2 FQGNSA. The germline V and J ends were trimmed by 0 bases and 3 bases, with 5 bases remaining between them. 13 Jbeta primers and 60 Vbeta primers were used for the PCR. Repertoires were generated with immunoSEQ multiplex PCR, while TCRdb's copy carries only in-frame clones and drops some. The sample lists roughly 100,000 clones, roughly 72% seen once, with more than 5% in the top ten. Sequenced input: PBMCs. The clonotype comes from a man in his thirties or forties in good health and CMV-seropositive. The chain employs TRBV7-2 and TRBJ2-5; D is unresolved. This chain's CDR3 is CASSLAREETQYF. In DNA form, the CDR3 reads TGTGCCAGCAGCTTAGCTCGAGAAGAGACCCAGTACTTC.